Below, one T cell receptor (beta chain) is given with its context. The data derive from a study of shared clonotypes between healthy human individuals. Germline CDR1 reads SGHAT; CDR2 reads FQDESV (reference sequence). V trimming: 4 bases; J trimming: 5 bases; junction bases outside the gene matches: 9. This CDR3 is 16 amino acids long. The table came from immunoSEQ multiplex PCR; TCRdb's copy has only in-frame clones and leaves some out. The data contain around 700,000 clones, roughly 73% of them singletons. The chain combines TRBV11-1 with TRBJ2-1, with 9 nucleotides matching TRBD2. The specimen was memory CD4+ T cells sorted from blood. Sample subset: CD45RA-negative fraction. The sequence derives from a woman aged 30 to 39 in good health. The CDR3 protein is CASSSLSGSVHNEQFF. The CDR3 DNA follows: TGTGCCAGCAGCTCCCTTAGCGGGAGTGTGCACAATGAGCAGTTCTTC.